This T cell receptor beta chain was recovered during a study of radiotherapy plus CTLA-4 blockade in lung cancer. Findings and caveats of the study: TCR clones from tumors expanded in blood after radiotherapy plus ipilimumab.

Note on this clone: The antigen is not known.

Method: immunoSEQ multiplex PCR; TCRdb's copy keeps in-frame clones and lacks some. The sample has some 12,000 clones; about 86% are singletons. Germline values: CDR1 KGHSH, CDR2 LQKENI. The CDR3 runs to 13 residues. V was cut by 4 bases and J by 5 bases, with 11 bases left in between. The sequenced sample was peripheral blood, obtained from a patient treated with radiotherapy plus ipilimumab. This chain links TRBV18 with TRBJ2-5, with a possible D match to TRBD1 (6 bases). The TCR sequence derives from a human donor with non-small cell lung cancer that progressed on radiotherapy plus ipilimumab. In nucleotides, the CDR3 is TGTGCCAGCTCACTTTACAGGGATGAGACCCAGTACTTC. It encodes CASSLYRDETQYF.